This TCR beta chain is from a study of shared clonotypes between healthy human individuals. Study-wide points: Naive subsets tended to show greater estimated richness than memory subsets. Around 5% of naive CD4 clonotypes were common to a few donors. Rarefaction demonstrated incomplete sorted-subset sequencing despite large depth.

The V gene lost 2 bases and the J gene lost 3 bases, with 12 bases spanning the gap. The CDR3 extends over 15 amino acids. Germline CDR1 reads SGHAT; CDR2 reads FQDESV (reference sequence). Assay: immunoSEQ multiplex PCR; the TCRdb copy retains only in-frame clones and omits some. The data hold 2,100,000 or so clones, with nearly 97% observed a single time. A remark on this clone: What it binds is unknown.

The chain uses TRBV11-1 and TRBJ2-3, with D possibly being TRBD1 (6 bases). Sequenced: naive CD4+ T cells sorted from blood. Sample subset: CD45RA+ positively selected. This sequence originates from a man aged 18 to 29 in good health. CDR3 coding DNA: TGTGCCAGCAGCTTATCCAGGGGTAGGACAGATACGCAGTATTTT. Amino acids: CASSLSRGRTDTQYF.